This TCR beta chain was sequenced during a study of early T cells in non-severe SARS-CoV-2 infection. Study in general: Chains from this unsorted whole-blood bulk RNA could not be paired.

Attachment of unique molecular identifiers was made to individual cDNA molecules. From the 5' RACE reads, TCRdb called clonotypes with MiXCR, one entry per CDR3 protein. The table lists tens of thousands of distinct CDR3 sequences, about 8.9% of them singletons. This clonotype was detected many times. Its antigen remains unknown. Study-wide results and limits: Missing private and CD4 specificities, VDJdb matching favored anti-spike CD8 responses.

The trim removed 1 base at V and 2 bases at J, leaving 8 bases unmatched. Germline CDR1 SGHTA, CDR2 FQGNSA. The CDR3 length is 17 residues. This rearrangement joins TRBV7-2 to TRBJ2-4, with TRBD2 matching 7 bases. The source of this sequence is an adult who was a healthcare worker with PCR-confirmed SARS-CoV-2 infection or an uninfected control (not recorded which). What was sequenced was whole blood. CDR3 sequence (DNA): TGTGCCAGCAGCTTAGGGAACGGGAGCGGGACCAAAAACATTCAGTACTTC. It translates to CASSLGNGSGTKNIQYF.